This T cell receptor (beta chain) originates from a study of blood T cell repertoires in COVID-19. Study overall: Acute-phase and convalescent COVID-19 samples originated in the United States, Italy and Spain. PBMCs, B-cell-depleted T cells, or T cells provided the cDNA or gDNA that made up the material.

This clone was recorded only once. The CDR3 runs 14 residues. Germline V gene sequence: CDR1 SGHAT, CDR2 FQNNGV. Unmatched junction bases numbered 6, after V lost 4 bases and J lost 5 bases. Original processing notes: Scientists estimated how many nucleated cells there were by amplifying reference gene primers. Sequenced by immunoSEQ multiplex PCR; TCRdb stores in-frame clones only, minus some. Clone size and the V and J calls come from that table; the DNA yielded D and trimming. The sample lists under 200,000 clones, approximately 85% occurring once. The sequence came from a woman of 80 years or more with acute or convalescent COVID-19. The sequencing input was peripheral blood. This chain connects TRBV11-2 to TRBJ1-1; the match to TRBD1 covers 8 bases. CDR3 region: CASSWGRGRTEAFF. In nucleotides, the CDR3 is TGTGCCAGCAGCTGGGGCAGGGGGCGTACTGAAGCTTTCTTT.